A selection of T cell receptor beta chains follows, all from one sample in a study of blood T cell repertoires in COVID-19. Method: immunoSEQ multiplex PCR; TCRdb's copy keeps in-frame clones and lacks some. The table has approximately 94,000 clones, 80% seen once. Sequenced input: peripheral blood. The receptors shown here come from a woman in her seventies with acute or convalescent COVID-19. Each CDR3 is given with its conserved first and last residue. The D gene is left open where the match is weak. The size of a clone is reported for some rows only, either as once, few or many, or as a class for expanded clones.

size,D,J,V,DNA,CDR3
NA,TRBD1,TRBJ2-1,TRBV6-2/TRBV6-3,TGTGCCAGCAGTCGTCCCCCGGGACAGATATACAATGAGCAGTTCTTC,CASSRPPGQIYNEQFF
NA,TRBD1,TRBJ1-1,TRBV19,TGTGCCAGTAATAACCCGGCACGGGCAGGGGGTCGTCGCACTGAAGCTTTCTTT,CASNNPARAGGRRTEAFF
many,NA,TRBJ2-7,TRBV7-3,TGTGCCAGCAGCTTAATGGCATTAAGCGAGCAGTACTTC,CASSLMALSEQYF
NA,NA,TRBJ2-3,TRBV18,TGTGCCAGCTCTCCCCCCACAGGAACATCGGGAGATACGCAGTATTTT,CASSPPTGTSGDTQYF
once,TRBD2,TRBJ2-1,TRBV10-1,TGCGCCAGCAGTGGAGGAGAAGAGGGACTAGCGGGGAAGAAGGGGAATGAGCAGTTCTTC,CASSGGEEGLAGKKGNEQFF
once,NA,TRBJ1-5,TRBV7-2,TGTGCCAGCAAAAACCAAGGAGGGAATCAGCCCCAGCATTTT,CASKNQGGNQPQHF
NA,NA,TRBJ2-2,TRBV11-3,TGTGCCAGCAGCTTATTCGGTAACACCGGGGAGCTGTTTTTT,CASSLFGNTGELFF
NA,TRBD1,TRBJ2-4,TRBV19,TGTGCCAGTAGTTCCGGGACAGGGGATGGGCTAGCCAAAAACATTCAGTACTTC,CASSSGTGDGLAKNIQYF
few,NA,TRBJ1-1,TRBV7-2,TGTGCCAGCAGCTTCTTCACTGAAGCTTTCTTT,CASSFFTEAFF
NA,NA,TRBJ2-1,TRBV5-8,TGTGCCAGCAGCTTCGACTTATATAGCTCCTACAATGAGCAGTTCTTC,CASSFDLYSSYNEQFF
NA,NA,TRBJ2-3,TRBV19,TGTGCCAGTAGTAACAGGGGGGGAGATACGCAGTATTTT,CASSNRGGDTQYF
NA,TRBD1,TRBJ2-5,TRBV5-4,TGTGCCAGCAGCTTGGGAGGGGGCCTTGAACGGACCCAGTACTTC,CASSLGGGLERTQYF
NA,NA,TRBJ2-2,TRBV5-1,TGCGCCAGCAGCTTGGGAACGGTGAACACCGGGGAGCTGTTTTTT,CASSLGTVNTGELFF
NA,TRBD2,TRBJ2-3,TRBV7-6,TGTGCCAGCAGCTTAGCCCTAGCGGGTACCACAGATACGCAGTATTTT,CASSLALAGTTDTQYF
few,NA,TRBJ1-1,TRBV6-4,TGTGCCAGCAGTGTGGACAGAATGAACACTGAAGCTTTCTTT,CASSVDRMNTEAFF
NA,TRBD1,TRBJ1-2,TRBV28,TGTGCCAGCAGTCCTCCCTGGACAGGGAAAGGCTACACCTTC,CASSPPWTGKGYTF
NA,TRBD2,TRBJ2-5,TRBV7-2,TGTGCCAGCAGCTTAGACGCCTTAGCGGGAGAGACCCAGTACTTC,CASSLDALAGETQYF
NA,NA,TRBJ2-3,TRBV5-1,TGCGCCAGCAGCTTGGGCGGGGCCACAGATACGCAGTATTTT,CASSLGGATDTQYF
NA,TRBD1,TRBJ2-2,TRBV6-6,TGTGCCAGCAGTCAGAGGACAGGGGTCTTAGCCGGGGAGCTGTTTTTT,CASSQRTGVLAGELFF
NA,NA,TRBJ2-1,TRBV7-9,TGTGCCAGCAGCTTAGTACAAAATGAGCAGTTCTTC,CASSLVQNEQFF
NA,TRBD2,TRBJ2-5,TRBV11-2,TGTGCCAGCAGCTTTGTTGGTAGCGGGGTAAGGGAGACCCAGTACTTC,CASSFVGSGVRETQYF
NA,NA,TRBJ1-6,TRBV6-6,TGTGCCAGCAGCCGGGATTCCTATAATTCACCCCTCCACTTT,CASSRDSYNSPLHF
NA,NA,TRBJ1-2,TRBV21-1,TGTGCCAGCAGCAAAACAGGGGGAGACAACTATGGCTACACCTTC,CASSKTGGDNYGYTF
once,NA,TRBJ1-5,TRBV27,TGTGCCAGCAGGCCGCGGGGTTGGGGCAATCAGCCCCAGCATTTT,CASRPRGWGNQPQHF
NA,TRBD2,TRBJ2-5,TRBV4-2,TGTGCCAGCAGCCAAGGGACTAGAAAAGAGACCCAGTACTTC,CASSQGTRKETQYF
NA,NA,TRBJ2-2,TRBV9,TGTGCCAGCAGCGTAGCAGGGCAGCTGAACACCGGGGAGCTGTTTTTT,CASSVAGQLNTGELFF
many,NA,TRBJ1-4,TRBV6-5,TGTGCCACCCACCGGGGGGGGTCGGGCGAAAAACTGTTTTTT,CATHRGGSGEKLFF
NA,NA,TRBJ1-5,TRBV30,TGTGCCTGGAGTGTAGGGGGGGGCGCGGGTCAGCCCCAGCATTTT,CAWSVGGGAGQPQHF
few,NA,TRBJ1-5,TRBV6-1,TGTGCCAGCAGTGAAAAACAGCAAATGAATCAGCCCCAGCATTTT,CASSEKQQMNQPQHF
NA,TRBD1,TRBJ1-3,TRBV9,TGTGCCAGCAGCCCAAGGGGACAGCGCTCTGGAAACACCATATATTTT,CASSPRGQRSGNTIYF
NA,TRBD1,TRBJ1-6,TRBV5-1,TGCGCCAGCAGCGTGGGACAGGGGGTAGGTAATTCACCCCTCCACTTT,CASSVGQGVGNSPLHF
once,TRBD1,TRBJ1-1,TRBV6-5,TGTGCCAGCAGTAAGGAACAGGGGTCCACTGAAGCTTTCTTT,CASSKEQGSTEAFF
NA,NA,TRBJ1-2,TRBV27,TGTGCCAGCATGACGGGGTCCGATGGCTACACCTTC,CASMTGSDGYTF
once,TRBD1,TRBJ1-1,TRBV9,TGTGCCAGCAGCGGTGAAGGGGGCTGGGGCAACACTGAAGCTTTCTTT,CASSGEGGWGNTEAFF
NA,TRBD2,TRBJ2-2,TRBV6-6,TGTGCCACCTACGGGAGGGATCCGAACACCGGGGAGCTGTTTTTT,CATYGRDPNTGELFF
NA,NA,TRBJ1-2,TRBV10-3,TGTGCCATCAGTGATGGGCAGGGAGGGGGCTATGGCTACACCTTC,CAISDGQGGGYGYTF
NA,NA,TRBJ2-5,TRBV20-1,TGCAGTGCTAGTCTGGAGACCCAGTACTTC,CSASLETQYF
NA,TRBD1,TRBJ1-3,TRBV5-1,TGCGCCAGCAGCTCGACAGGGGGCGAAAACACCATATATTTT,CASSSTGGENTIYF
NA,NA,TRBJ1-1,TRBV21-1,TGTGCCAGCACCGAGGCAGGGCGGAAGGAAACTGAAGCTTTCTTT,CASTEAGRKETEAFF
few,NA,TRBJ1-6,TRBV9,TGTGCCAGCAGCGTAGAGGGGAGGGGGGCCGATTCACCCCTCCACTTT,CASSVEGRGADSPLHF
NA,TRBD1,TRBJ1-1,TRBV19,TGTGCCAGTAGTCCAAGACAGGGGAGGAATGAAGCTTTCTTT,CASSPRQGRNEAFF
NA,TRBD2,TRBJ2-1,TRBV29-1,TGCAGCGGAAGGGCGGGGGGGCCCAATGAGCAGTTCTTC,CSGRAGGPNEQFF
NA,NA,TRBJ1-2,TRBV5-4,TGTGCCAGCTCGGAGATATTCTATGGCTACACCTTC,CASSEIFYGYTF
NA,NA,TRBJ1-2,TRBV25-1,TGTGCCAGCAGTGAACGAGGCCTGGAAGGCTACACCTTC,CASSERGLEGYTF
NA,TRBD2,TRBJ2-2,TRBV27,TGTGCCAGCAGTTCCCAATTTACCCTAGCGGGGGGGGTCACCGGGGAGCTGTTTTTT,CASSSQFTLAGGVTGELFF
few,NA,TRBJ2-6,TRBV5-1,TGCGCCAGCAGCTCGGACATAGCTATTCCTGGGGCCAACGTCCTGACTTTC,CASSSDIAIPGANVLTF
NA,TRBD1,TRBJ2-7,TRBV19,TGTGCCAGTAGTTCTCAGGGACAGGGGCGCAACGAGCAGTACTTC,CASSSQGQGRNEQYF
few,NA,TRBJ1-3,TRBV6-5,TGTGCCAGCAGACTCGGAAACACCATATATTTT,CASRLGNTIYF
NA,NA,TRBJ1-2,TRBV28,TGTGCCAGCAGACCCGACTCGGACTATGGCTACACCTTC,CASRPDSDYGYTF
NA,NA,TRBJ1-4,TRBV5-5,TGTGCCAGCAGCTTGGTGGCAGGGTTTGAAAAACTGTTTTTT,CASSLVAGFEKLFF
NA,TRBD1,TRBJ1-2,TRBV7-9,TGTGCCAGCAGCTTTTGGACAGGGGACTATGGCTACACCTTC,CASSFWTGDYGYTF
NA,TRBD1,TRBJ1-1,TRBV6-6,TGTGCCAGCAGTTACCCCCCGGGACAGGGTGAAGCTTTCTTT,CASSYPPGQGEAFF
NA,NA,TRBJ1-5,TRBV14,TGTGCCAGCAGCGCACAGGGTAATCAGCCCCAGCATTTT,CASSAQGNQPQHF
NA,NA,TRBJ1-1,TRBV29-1,TGCAGCGTTGAACGGGTACTTATGAACACTGAAGCTTTCTTT,CSVERVLMNTEAFF
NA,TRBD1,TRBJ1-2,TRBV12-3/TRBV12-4,TGTGCCAGCAACAGGGGCGACTATGGCTACACCTTC,CASNRGDYGYTF